This T cell receptor beta chain is from a study of control samples from healthy donors and cancer patients. Looked up from germline, CDR1 is LGHDT and CDR2 is YNNKEL (reference sequence). Trimming removed 0 bases at V and 0 bases at J, with 5 bases between. The CDR3 is made up of 14 amino acids. This clone was found once. Sequencing used immunoSEQ multiplex PCR; TCRdb keeps in-frame clones, though not all of them. The sample includes around 55,000 clones, more than 95% of them seen just once. V is TRBV3-1 (or the pseudogene TRBV3-2) and J is TRBJ1-1; D remains unclear. The TCR sequence derives from a woman between 18 and 29 years old in good health. The sequenced sample was blood. The CDR3 here is CASSQEAMNTEAFF. The CDR3 coding sequence is TGTGCCAGCAGCCAAGAGGCGATGAACACTGAAGCTTTCTTT.